The 19 T cell receptor beta chains below come from one sample, sequenced in a study of PD-1 blockade in mismatch repair-deficient tumors. Time point of the sample: roughly 9-day in vitro stimulation with candidate neoantigen peptide 3. The data were produced by immunoSEQ multiplex PCR, yet TCRdb's version contains in-frame clones alone and is incomplete. The table has approximately 10,000 clones, around nine tenths seen once. These receptors have no identified antigens. The sequencing used cells cultured in vitro, collected from a patient treated with pembrolizumab. These receptors were obtained from an adult with mismatch repair-deficient cancer.

The CDR3 DNA reads as TGTGCCAGCAGCCCGGAGCGCGGGGACTTCGGAAACACCATATATTTT. It codes for CASSPERGDFGNTIYF. V usage is TRBV7-8 and J usage is TRBJ1-3; possible D gene TRBD1, 5 bases. Germline V gene sequence: CDR1 SGHVS, CDR2 FQNEAQ. Trimming cost V 5 bases and J 4 bases, with 18 bases left between them. CDR3 length: 16 residues.

The chain combines TRBV30 with TRBJ1-1; a possible D gene is TRBD1 (6 bases). This CDR3 comprises 14 residues. CDR1 is GTSNPN, CDR2 SVGIG, per germline (reference sequence). Trimming took off 8 bases at V and 3 bases at J, with 19 bases between the two ends. The CDR3 DNA is TGTGCCCAAAACCGGTTTGGGGGCGACACTGAAGCTTTCTTT. It codes for CAQNRFGGDTEAFF.

This clone has only a few counts. The V and J genes are TRBV9 and TRBJ2-1; 10 bases agree with TRBD2. The CDR3 runs 16 residues. V was clipped by 6 bases and J by 7 bases; unmatched bases: 13. Germline CDR1 is SGDLS and CDR2 is YYNGEE. The CDR3 here is CASTHLAGGYGNEQFF. As DNA, the CDR3 is TGTGCCAGCACCCATTTAGCGGGAGGATATGGTAATGAGCAGTTCTTC.

This rearrangement joins TRBV18 to TRBJ1-4, with TRBD1 as a possible D gene (6 bases). With 1 base removed from V and 2 bases from J, the gap between germline ends came to 11 bases. The CDR3 loop spans 16 amino acids. Germline CDR1 KGHSH, CDR2 LQKENI. The CDR3 spells CASSPLLGATNEKLFF. Here the CDR3 DNA reads TGTGCCAGCTCACCACTTTTGGGGGCTACTAATGAAAAACTGTTTTTT.

This sequence joins TRBV6-4 and TRBJ2-3; D is undetermined. CDR3 length: 16 residues. Between the trimmed V and J ends, which lost 2 bases and 0 bases, there was a span of 12 bases. CDR1 is MRHNA and CDR2 is SNTAGT in the germline V gene. The CDR3 spells CASSDGLQTSTDTQYF. The CDR3 DNA follows: TGTGCCAGCAGTGACGGTCTCCAAACTAGCACAGATACGCAGTATTTT.

The CDR3 sequence: CASSLLGSRSEKLFF. The CDR3 DNA is TGTGCCAGCAGTTTATTGGGTTCGAGGAGTGAAAAACTGTTTTTT. V gene TRBV28 combines with J gene TRBJ1-4; D gene unclear. CDR1 and CDR2 from the germline V gene are MDHEN and SYDVKM. V was clipped by 1 base and J by 7 bases, with 13 bases between them. The CDR3 covers 15 residues.

The gene calls are TRBV18 and TRBJ2-5; 7 bases align to TRBD1. V shed 3 bases and J 7 bases; nucleotides not matched to a gene: 14. This CDR3 has 16 residues. The germline gives CDR1 KGHSH, CDR2 LQKENI. CDR3 bases: TGTGCCAGCTCACCTCAGTCGACAGGGAATTATGGGACCCAGTACTTC. Its protein is CASSPQSTGNYGTQYF. The full variable domain, rest sourced from reference TRBV18 and TRBJ2-5, is NAGVMQNPRHLVRRRGQEARLRCSPMKGHSHVYWYRQLPEEGLKFMVYLQKENIIDESGMPKERFSAEFPKEGPSILRIQQVVRGDSAAYFCASSPQSTGNYGTQYFGPGTRLLVL.

The chain carries TRBV5-1 and TRBJ1-2, with 7 bases aligning to TRBD1. The CDR3 loop spans 16 amino acids. The junction had 10 bases not matched to a gene; V was cut back by 0 bases and J by 5 bases. The germline V gene has CDR1 SGHRS and CDR2 YFSETQ. CDR3 amino acids: CASSLDGGGAGYGYTF. The CDR3, as DNA: TGCGCCAGCAGCTTGGATGGAGGGGGCGCGGGGTATGGCTACACCTTC.

The chain employs TRBV30 and TRBJ1-1; 9 bases map to TRBD1. This CDR3 comprises 15 residues. Germline values: CDR1 GTSNPN, CDR2 SVGIG (reference sequence). Trimming removed 1 base from V and 6 bases from J; junction bases left unmatched: 9. CDR3 in amino acids: CAWSAPDRGRSEAFF. As DNA, the CDR3 is TGTGCCTGGAGTGCCCCGGACAGGGGTAGGTCTGAAGCTTTCTTT.

The CDR3 region is CASSDLSDGGRNTGELFF. CDR3 DNA sequence: TGTGCCAGCAGTGACTTATCTGATGGCGGGAGGAACACCGGGGAGCTGTTTTTT. V gene TRBV6-1 combines with J gene TRBJ2-2; 7 nucleotides match TRBD2. Germline loops: CDR1 MNHNS, CDR2 SASEGT. The CDR3 has 18 amino acids. V shed 3 bases and J 1 base; nucleotides not matched to a gene: 11.

The J gene is TRBJ2-7, the V gene TRBV19; 11 bases line up with TRBD1. The germline V gene encodes CDR1 LNHDA and CDR2 SQIVND (reference sequence). The J segment lost 6 bases and the V segment lost 4 bases, leaving 8 bases of the junction unmatched. This CDR3 region has 15 residues. The CDR3 protein is CASSTTGGTGGEQYF. In nucleotides, the CDR3 is TGTGCCAGTAGTACAACAGGGGGGACAGGGGGCGAGCAGTACTTC. The full variable domain, with the rest looked up from reference TRBV19 and TRBJ2-7, is DGGITQSPKYLFRKEGQNVTLSCEQNLNHDAMYWYRQDPGQGLRLIYYSQIVNDFQKGDIAEGYSVSREKKESFPLTVTSAQKNPTAFYLCASSTTGGTGGEQYFGPGTRLTVT.

V is TRBV21-1 and J is TRBJ1-5; TRBD1, the table's D call, lacks a check against the DNA. TRBV21-1 is a known pseudogene. The CDR3 has 16 amino acids. The CDR3 nucleotides read TGTGCCAGCAGCAAATCGACAGGGGGTCATGGACAGCCCCAGCATTTT. Amino acid sequence: CASSKSTGGHGQPQHF.

This chain joins TRBV28 and TRBJ2-7, with D uncertain. The CDR3 is made up of 14 amino acids. The V gene's germline CDR1 is MDHEN and CDR2 SYDVKM. V shed 3 bases and J shed 6 bases, with 15 bases lying between them. The DNA of the CDR3 is TGTGCCAGCAGTTTTAGTCCGGTTAGGTCCGAGCAGTACTTC. Encoded protein: CASSFSPVRSEQYF.

The CDR3 DNA reads as TGCGCCAGCAGCTTGGGGCTAGCGGACTACAATGAGCAGTTCTTC. Protein: CASSLGLADYNEQFF. The V and J genes are TRBV5-1 and TRBJ2-1; 7 bases fit TRBD2. This CDR3 comprises 15 residues. Looked up from germline, CDR1 is SGHRS and CDR2 is YFSETQ. The V segment lost 0 bases and the J segment 3 bases; nucleotides outside the gene matches: 3.

This rearrangement joins TRBV9 to TRBJ2-1; tentative D call: TRBD1 (7 bases). The ends were cut back, 4 bases at V and 14 bases at J, with 19 bases in the middle. Germline CDR1 reads SGDLS; CDR2 reads YYNGEE. The CDR3 covers 13 residues. The CDR3: CASSSSQGGKEFF. In DNA form, the CDR3 reads TGTGCCAGCAGCTCCTCGCAGGGGGGAAAGGAGTTCTTC.

The V call is TRBV21-1, the J call TRBJ2-7. TRBV21-1 is deemed a pseudogene. The CDR3 runs to 15 residues. The DNA for the CDR3 is TGTGCCAGCAGCAAAGTTGGGTCAGGGGAGGACGAGCAGTACTTC. It encodes CASSKVGSGEDEQYF.

The CDR3 region is CASSLNPTDTQYF. For the CDR3, the DNA is TGCGCCAGCAGCTTGAACCCAACAGATACGCAGTATTTT. The chain is built from TRBV5-1 and TRBJ2-3; D not certain. This CDR3 is 13 amino acids long. V dropped 1 base and J dropped 3 bases, with 6 bases sitting between them. Germline loops: CDR1 SGHRS, CDR2 YFSETQ.

The rearrangement uses TRBV20-1 and TRBJ1-4, with unresolved D. Germline loops: CDR1 DFQATT, CDR2 SNEGSKA (reference sequence). Trimming left V 4 bases short and J 15 bases short, with 15 bases between. The CDR3 runs 11 residues. CDR3 region: CSATIFNAVFF. The CDR3 bases are TGCAGTGCTACCATCTTTAATGCGGTGTTTTTT.

V gene TRBV30 combines with J gene TRBJ2-3; TRBD2 matches at 12 bases. The CDR3 runs to 17 residues. From germline, CDR1 is GTSNPN and CDR2 SVGIG (reference sequence). V lost 2 bases and J lost 4; bases outside the gene matches: 10. CDR3 nucleotide sequence: TGTGCCTGGAGTTTACTAAGGACTAGCGGGATGCCAGATACGCAGTATTTT. As protein: CAWSLLRTSGMPDTQYF.